The rows below give T cell receptor beta chains drawn from one sample of a study of T-cell memory formation after mild COVID-19. TCRdb re-derived calls from the 5' RACE reads in MiXCR, one entry per CDR3 protein. This table holds around 450,000 distinct CDR3 sequences, over 15% found once. Sequenced: PBMCs or a T cell subset sorted from them (not recorded which). The receptors shown here come from an adult woman who had mild COVID-19 (a few samples of this study predate the infection). Cell type and time point are not known. Each CDR3 is given with its conserved first and last residue. A D gene is named only where the DNA matches it firmly. The listing skips clone size in some rows; elsewhere it reads once, few, many or a size class.

abundance	d_gene	v_gene	j_gene	CDR3nt	CDR3aa
few	-	TRBV2	TRBJ2-1	TGTGCCAGCAGTGAATTAAGGGGCGAAGGAAATGAGCAGTTCTTC	CASSELRGEGNEQFF
-	-	TRBV10-3	TRBJ1-1	TGTGCCATGACAGCAGGGTCCATTAACACTGAAGCTTTCTTT	CAMTAGSINTEAFF
-	-	TRBV2	TRBJ2-4	TGTGCCAGCATGGAGTGGGACACCCAAAACATTCAGTACTTC	CASMEWDTQNIQYF
-	-	TRBV4-3	TRBJ1-2	TGCGCCAGCAGCCAAGAGTATAACTATGGCTACACCTTC	CASSQEYNYGYTF
few	-	TRBV6-5	TRBJ1-5	TGTGCCAGCAATCAACCCAGGCAGAATCAGCCCCAGCATTTT	CASNQPRQNQPQHF
-	-	TRBV5-1	TRBJ1-2	TGCGCCAGCAGCTTCCAATCCGGGGGGCCGGGAGGCTACACCTTC	CASSFQSGGPGGYTF
many	-	TRBV27	TRBJ2-5	-	CASSSSGGLETQYF
-	-	TRBV11-2	TRBJ2-4	TGTGCCAGCAGCTTTCAGGCCAGCCGTAACATTCAGTACTTC	CASSFQASRNIQYF
-	-	TRBV4-1	TRBJ2-7	TGCGCCAGCAGCCAAGATCGGACGGGATACTACGAGCAGTACTTC	CASSQDRTGYYEQYF
-	TRBD2	TRBV20-1	TRBJ2-5	TGCAGTGCCTACACTAGCGGGAGGGTTGAGACCCAGTACTTC	CSAYTSGRVETQYF
few	-	TRBV6-5	TRBJ2-3	TGTGCCAGCAGTGGACAGTACCTCACAGATACGCAGTATTTT	CASSGQYLTDTQYF
-	TRBD1	TRBV7-6	TRBJ2-7	TGTGCCAGCAGCTTTCGCCGGGACAGGCCCTACGAGCAGTACTTC	CASSFRRDRPYEQYF
few	-	TRBV12-3/TRBV12-4	TRBJ2-6	TGTGCCAGCAGACCGGGACACCAAAACAACGTCCTGACTTTC	CASRPGHQNNVLTF
-	TRBD2	TRBV5-6	TRBJ2-7	TGTGCCAGCAGCTTGCTTAGTAGCGGGAGGGTTGTCGAGCAGTACTTC	CASSLLSSGRVVEQYF
-	TRBD1	TRBV9	TRBJ1-1	TGTGCCAGCAGCGTCGGGGACAGTCCGGTAGGAACTGAAGCTTTCTTT	CASSVGDSPVGTEAFF
-	-	TRBV20-1	TRBJ2-2	TGCAGTGCTAGAGTGGCCAGGCGGGAGAACACCGGGGAGCTGTTTTTT	CSARVARRENTGELFF
-	TRBD2	TRBV7-9	TRBJ2-3	TGTGCCAGCAGCTCCAAACTAGCGGGAGGCACAGATACGCAGTATTTT	CASSSKLAGGTDTQYF
few	-	TRBV29-1	TRBJ2-3	TGCAGCGCGAAAGACTATCAGCAGTATTTT	CSAKDYQQYF
-	-	TRBV5-1	TRBJ2-5	TGCGCCAGCAGCGGTCAGGGCTGGGGGGAGACCCAGTACTTC	CASSGQGWGETQYF
-	-	TRBV5-6	TRBJ2-7	TGTGCCAGCAGCTCCGGGACGATCGGCGAGCAGTACTTC	CASSSGTIGEQYF
-	-	TRBV12-3/TRBV12-4	TRBJ1-2	TGTGCCAGCAGTTTGGCTAAACAGGCGGCGCGGGGCTACACCTTC	CASSLAKQAARGYTF
-	-	TRBV18	TRBJ1-1	TGTGCCAGCTCAGCCCAGTCGAACACTGAAGCTTTCTTT	CASSAQSNTEAFF
-	TRBD1	TRBV4-3	TRBJ2-2	TGCGCCAGCAGCCATGTCGCGACCGACAGGGCGAACACCGGGGAGCTGTTTTTT	CASSHVATDRANTGELFF
few	-	TRBV7-3	TRBJ2-2	TGTGCCAGTCGGAGGGGTCCCACCGGGGAGCTGTTTTTT	CASRRGPTGELFF
few	-	TRBV9	TRBJ2-1	TGTGCCAGCAGCCCAGGCACTGACAATGAGCAGTTCTTC	CASSPGTDNEQFF
-	-	TRBV19	TRBJ1-3	TGTGCCAGTAGAACAGTCTCTGGAAACACCATATATTTT	CASRTVSGNTIYF
-	-	TRBV3-1	TRBJ2-1	TGTGCCAGCAGCCGGATGGGCGAGCAGTTCTTC	CASSRMGEQFF
few	TRBD2	TRBV5-5	TRBJ2-1	TGTGCCAGCAGCTTTTTTTCCATATCTAGCGGGGGGTCGGCTTACAATGAGCAGTTCTTC	CASSFFSISSGGSAYNEQFF
-	TRBD2	TRBV4-3	TRBJ2-7	TGCGCCAGCAGCTCCCTCCCCCCAGCGGGAGGGTTCTACGAGCAGTACTTC	CASSSLPPAGGFYEQYF
few	-	TRBV30	TRBJ1-1	TGTGCCTGGAGTGGTAGGAACGTCGAAGCTTTCTTT	CAWSGRNVEAFF
few	TRBD1	TRBV27	TRBJ1-4	TGTGCCAGCAGTTTCGGGACAGGGGATGAAAAACTGTTTTTT	CASSFGTGDEKLFF
few	-	TRBV6-2/TRBV6-3	TRBJ1-2	TGTGCCAGCAGTTACTCGGCAGCAGGCTATGGCTACACCTTC	CASSYSAAGYGYTF
few	-	TRBV11-1	TRBJ2-5	TGTGCCAGCAGCTTCGGAACAGTCTACCAAGAGACCCAGTACTTC	CASSFGTVYQETQYF
few	-	TRBV29-1	TRBJ1-2	TGCAGCGTTGAAGCCGGCCGGAGTTGGGGATATGGCTACACCTTC	CSVEAGRSWGYGYTF
-	-	TRBV14	TRBJ2-2	TGTGCCAGCAGCCAAGAGCGAGGCCTAGGCCCTAACACCGGGGAGCTGTTTTTT	CASSQERGLGPNTGELFF
-	-	TRBV11-2	TRBJ2-3	TGTGCCAGCAGCTCACAGGTTAGGGATACGCAGTATTTT	CASSSQVRDTQYF
-	-	TRBV6-5	TRBJ1-3	TGTGCCAGCAGACAAGGCTACTCTGGAAACACCATATATTTT	CASRQGYSGNTIYF
-	TRBD1	TRBV7-8	TRBJ2-3	TGTGCCAGCAGCTCGGTGCGGGACAGGACCACAGATACGCAGTATTTT	CASSSVRDRTTDTQYF
-	-	TRBV24-1	TRBJ2-3	TGTGCCACCGAAGGGACGGGGAGCACAGATACGCAGTATTTT	CATEGTGSTDTQYF
-	-	TRBV15	TRBJ2-3	TGTGCCACCAGTCACCACCAAGGGAGTCAGACAGATACGCAGTATTTT	CATSHHQGSQTDTQYF